The clone carrying this TCR beta chain was recorded once. Here immunoSEQ multiplex PCR was the method, and the copy in TCRdb shows in-frame clones only, minus some. The data show tens of thousands of clones, with around 89% seen just once and under 2% held by the top ten. With V trimmed by 0 bases and J by 5 bases, 8 bases remained unmatched. The CDR3 runs 16 residues. Germline V gene data show CDR1 as SGHDT and CDR2 as YYEEEE. The data stem from a study of T cell changes during pregnancy in multiple sclerosis. This chain links TRBV5-6 with TRBJ1-2, with 9 bases identical to TRBD1. Sample: peripheral blood, taken after pregnancy. The TCR comes from a female donor with multiple sclerosis, enrolled in a pregnancy study. CDR3 in amino acids: CASSLDRGRPPYGYTF. The CDR3 DNA is TGTGCCAGCAGCTTGGACAGGGGGCGTCCCCCGTATGGCTACACCTTC.